This TCR beta chain came from a study of blood T cell repertoires in COVID-19. Trimming cost V 4 bases and J 6 bases; bases outside gene matches: 5. Germline CDR1 and CDR2: LGHNA and YNFKEQ. This CDR3 has 13 residues. Assay used: immunoSEQ multiplex PCR; TCRdb lists only in-frame clones, some missing. The table includes under 300,000 clones, 89% detected once. This chain links TRBV4-2 with TRBJ1-1; 7 bases line up with TRBD1. The sequenced sample was PBMCs or T cells enriched from blood (not recorded which). The sequence was obtained from a woman aged 55-69 years who had recovered from COVID-19. The CDR3 spells CASSPQGIPEAFF. The CDR3 region has the DNA TGTGCCAGCAGCCCACAGGGGATTCCTGAAGCTTTCTTT.